Shown below are 16 T cell receptor beta chains from a single sample sequenced in a study of blood T cell repertoires in COVID-19. The assay was immunoSEQ multiplex PCR, and TCRdb's table has in-frame clones only and misses some. In the table there are about 26,000 clones, around 90% of which are singletons. The sample comprised peripheral blood. Source of these receptors: a man in his 70s with acute or convalescent COVID-19.

The chain employs TRBV15 and TRBJ2-7; 7 nucleotides match TRBD2. CDR3 length: 14 amino acids. Trimming cost V 4 bases and J 3 bases; bases outside gene matches: 6. Germline lookup yields CDR1 LNHNV and CDR2 YYDKDF (reference sequence). In DNA, the CDR3 is TGTGCCACCAGCATGTATAGCGGGTTCTACGAGCAGTACTTC. Protein: CATSMYSGFYEQYF.

The J gene is TRBJ1-1, the V gene TRBV27; 7 bases map to TRBD1. V lost 1 base, J lost 5 bases, and 7 bases stayed unmatched. The CDR3 is 15 residues long. The germline V gene has CDR1 MNHEY and CDR2 SMNVEV (reference sequence). The CDR3 is CASSLYTTGNTEAFF. CDR3 in DNA: TGTGCCAGCAGTTTATATACGACAGGGAATACTGAAGCTTTCTTT.

The V call is TRBV18, the J call TRBJ1-2, with a possible D match to TRBD1 (5 bases). Looked up from germline, CDR1 is KGHSH and CDR2 is LQKENI. Trimming cost V 0 bases and J 4 bases, with 12 bases left between them. CDR3 length: 15 residues. The CDR3 nucleotides are TGTGCCAGCTCACCACCGCCAGGGACTTCCTATGGCTACACCTTC. This encodes CASSPPPGTSYGYTF.

This clone was counted a single time. This sequence joins TRBV27 and TRBJ2-3; 9 positions match TRBD1. V shed 4 bases and J 6 bases; nucleotides not matched to a gene: 11. Per germline, CDR1 MNHEY and CDR2 SMNVEV (reference sequence). The CDR3 runs to 16 residues. The CDR3 DNA is TGTGCCAGCAGTTCCTCCGGGACAGGGCTAGCCGATACGCAGTATTTT. Amino acids: CASSSSGTGLADTQYF.

In its sample, this clone was seen once. One end of the junction does not line up with germline, which may come from a read error. The chain couples TRBV5-4 to TRBJ2-6; TRBD1 matches 8 bases. The CDR3 loop spans 16 amino acids. Germline loops: CDR1 SGHNT, CDR2 YYREEE (reference sequence). The CDR3 sequence is CASSLAEKQGVNVLTF. The CDR3 DNA reads TGTGCCAGCAGCTTGGCCGAGAAACAGGGGGTCAACGTCCTGACTTTC.

V is TRBV7-2 and J is TRBJ1-1, with D perhaps TRBD1 (6 bases). Germline-derived CDR1 and CDR2 are SGHTA and FQGNSA. The V end lost 2 bases, the J end lost 5 bases, and 15 bases lay between the germline ends. The CDR3 has 15 residues. The chain's CDR3 is CASSLSPGTSTEAFF. The CDR3 DNA sequence: TGTGCCAGCAGCTTATCCCCAGGGACATCTACTGAAGCTTTCTTT. Together with reference TRBV7-2 and TRBJ1-1, the CDR3 gives the full variable domain: GAGVSQSPSNKVTEKGKDVELRCDPISGHTALYWYRQSLGQGLEFLIYFQGNSAPDKSGLPSDRFSAERTGGSVSTLTIQRTQQEDSAVYLCASSLSPGTSTEAFFGQGTRLTVV.

V and J are TRBV6-6 and TRBJ2-5; 10 nucleotides agree with TRBD1. CDR3 length: 16 amino acids. V lost 6 bases, J lost 1 base, and 8 bases stayed unmatched. Germline CDR1 and CDR2: MNHNY and SVGAGI (reference sequence). The CDR3 loop is CASRPGTGVSQETQYF. For the CDR3, the DNA is TGTGCCAGCAGACCCGGGACAGGGGTCTCCCAAGAGACCCAGTACTTC.

Written as DNA, the CDR3 is TGCGCCAGCAGCCCGGGGACACAGGGGTTGATAGATACGCAGTATTTT. Translation gives CASSPGTQGLIDTQYF. The rearrangement links TRBV5-1 to TRBJ2-3, with 7 bases identical to TRBD1. Germline V gene data show CDR1 as SGHRS and CDR2 as YFSETQ. The trim removed 4 bases at V and 5 bases at J, leaving 13 bases unmatched. CDR3 length: 16 amino acids.

The V call is TRBV5-4, the J call TRBJ1-6; TRBD1 is a possible D gene (5 bases). The CDR3 totals 15 residues. Germline-derived CDR1 and CDR2 are SGHNT and YYREEE (reference sequence). V was shortened by 3 bases and J by 8 bases, with 15 bases between the two germline ends. CDR3 bases: TGTGCCAGCAGCTCCCAACCCGGGGGGTATTCACCCCTCCACTTT. It translates to CASSSQPGGYSPLHF.

This rearrangement joins TRBV9 to TRBJ2-5; 9 positions agree with TRBD2. This CDR3 is 15 amino acids long. In germline, CDR1 is SGDLS, CDR2 YYNGEE. With V trimmed by 0 bases and J by 5 bases, 5 bases remained unmatched. CDR3 sequence reads: CASSVDSGRGETQYF. As DNA, the CDR3 is TGTGCCAGCAGCGTAGATAGCGGGAGAGGGGAGACCCAGTACTTC. The entire variable domain, with the rest obtained from reference TRBV9 and TRBJ2-5, is as follows: DSGVTQTPKHLITATGQRVTLRCSPRSGDLSVYWYQQSLDQGLQFLIQYYNGEERAKGNILERFSAQQFPDLHSELNLSSLELGDSALYFCASSVDSGRGETQYFGPGTRLLVL.

The chain couples TRBV18 to TRBJ2-6; TRBD2 is a possible D gene (6 bases). Germline CDR1 and CDR2: KGHSH and LQKENI. The V gene lost 1 base and the J gene lost 1 base, with 14 bases spanning the gap. The CDR3 consists of 18 residues. This chain's CDR3 is CASSPQWRVASGANVLTF. The CDR3 DNA follows: TGTGCCAGCTCACCACAATGGAGGGTCGCGTCTGGGGCCAACGTCCTGACTTTC.

The chain combines TRBV3-1 (or the pseudogene TRBV3-2) with TRBJ2-2; 7 bases map to TRBD2. The CDR3 runs to 15 residues. With 1 base clipped from V and 4 bases from J, the junction kept 3 bases outside the gene matches. Germline-derived CDR1 and CDR2 are LGHDT and YNNKEL (reference sequence). Here the CDR3 DNA reads TGTGCCAGCAGCCAAGGGGGAGGGTTCACCGGGGAGCTGTTTTTT. Protein product: CASSQGGGFTGELFF.

This rearrangement joins TRBV5-5 to TRBJ2-7; a possible D gene is TRBD2 (6 bases). Trimming left V 3 bases short and J 0 bases short, with 19 bases between. CDR1 and CDR2 (germline): SGHKS, YYEKEE (reference sequence). The CDR3 runs to 17 residues. The CDR3 coding sequence is TGTGCCAGCAGCTCGTTTTCCTTCCGGGAGCCCTCCTACGAGCAGTACTTC. Its translation: CASSSFSFREPSYEQYF.

The chain joins TRBV7-2 to TRBJ1-1; D unclear. V gave up 5 bases and J gave up 7 bases, with 20 bases separating them. This CDR3 has 15 residues. Germline V lookup: CDR1 SGHTA, CDR2 FQGNSA. The DNA of the CDR3 is TGTGCCAGCAGCACGAACACACTCTTTGGAGGTGAAGCTTTCTTT. It is translated as CASSTNTLFGGEAFF.

This chain joins TRBV29-1 and TRBJ1-1, with 7 bases that match TRBD1. Germline V gene lookup returns CDR1 SQVTM and CDR2 ANQGSEA. The CDR3 sequence is 12 residues long. The junction had 4 bases not matched to a gene; V was cut back by 5 bases and J by 4 bases. The CDR3 loop is CSVKSGGTEAFF. CDR3 DNA: TGCAGCGTTAAGTCAGGGGGCACTGAAGCTTTCTTT.

This chain joins TRBV9 and TRBJ2-5; D perhaps matches TRBD1 (5 bases). Trimming removed 2 bases at V and 2 bases at J, with 13 bases between. CDR3 length: 15 amino acids. Looked up from germline, CDR1 is SGDLS and CDR2 is YYNGEE. As DNA, the CDR3 is TGTGCCAGCAGCGTGGACGCGGCAGGGCAAGAGACCCAGTACTTC. It codes for CASSVDAAGQETQYF.